This T cell receptor (beta chain) was sequenced during a study of T cells after yellow fever vaccination. TCRdb recomputed calls from the 5' RACE reads with MiXCR, one row per CDR3 protein. The table shows about 360,000 distinct CDR3 sequences, with more than 5.5% occurring only once. Sequences were derived from PBMCs, sampled 5 days after the yellow fever booster vaccination. This receptor was identified in a man aged 25-40 years who received the YFV17D yellow fever vaccine.

The chain's CDR3 is CASSFVRANEQFF. The CDR3 DNA follows: TGTGCCAGCAGTTTTGTCCGGGCCAATGAGCAGTTCTTC. The chain combines TRBV27 with TRBJ2-1; D gene ambiguous. Germline lookup yields CDR1 MNHEY and CDR2 SMNVEV (reference sequence). Deletions cut 3 bases from V and 6 bases from J, with 9 bases between. This CDR3 has 13 residues.